Below are 11 T cell receptor beta chains sequenced from a single sample in a study of blood T cell repertoires in COVID-19 (dated by TCRdb to about 2020). The library was generated by the immunoSEQ multiplex PCR assay. TCRdb mirrors the immuneACCESS table, restricted to in-frame sequences. Some clones are absent from its copies; in checked studies, under half trace to an unresolved V gene, and the reason for the others is unknown. The sample includes roughly 220,000 clones, with roughly 79% observed a single time. 7.5% to 8% of the sample is held by the ten biggest clonotypes. Sequencing was done on a sample of peripheral blood. The receptors derive from a woman over 75 with COVID-19, enrolled during active disease.

This clone appeared once. V and J are TRBV11-1 and TRBJ1-5; 7 bases map to TRBD1. The J segment lost 1 base and the V segment lost 3 bases, leaving 3 bases of the junction unmatched. CDR1 is SGHAT, CDR2 FQDESV, per germline (reference sequence). This CDR3 is 15 amino acids long. CDR3 bases: TGTGCCAGCAGCTTCGGGACAGCCAGCAATCAGCCCCAGCATTTT. Translated, it gives CASSFGTASNQPQHF.

This chain links TRBV7-9 with TRBJ2-1, with a possible D match to TRBD2 (7 bases). Trimming took 1 base from V and 2 from J, leaving 15 bases between them. Germline assignment: CDR1 SEHNR and CDR2 FQNEAQ (reference sequence). The CDR3 extends over 17 amino acids. CDR3 in amino acids: CASSLGRGGSTYNEQFF. The CDR3 bases are TGTGCCAGCAGCTTAGGCAGGGGCGGGAGTACCTACAATGAGCAGTTCTTC.

The rearrangement links TRBV6-6 to TRBJ2-1, with 7 bases matching TRBD1. The CDR3 covers 12 residues. The ends lost 8 bases at V and 9 bases at J; junction bases unmatched: 7. Per germline, CDR1 MNHNY and CDR2 SVGAGI (reference sequence). CDR3: CASSPRGSEQFF. In nucleotides, the CDR3 is TGTGCCAGCTCACCCAGGGGGAGTGAGCAGTTCTTC.

V is TRBV7-2 and J is TRBJ1-5, with TRBD1 matching 9 bases. This CDR3 has 15 amino acids. V lost 5 bases, J lost 9 bases, and 11 bases stayed unmatched. The V gene's germline CDR1 is SGHTA and CDR2 FQGNSA. CDR3 in DNA: TGTGCCAGCAGCAAACAGGGGGCTGCCTTTTCGCCCCAGCATTTT. Its translation: CASSKQGAAFSPQHF. The full variable domain, with the rest looked up from reference TRBV7-2 and TRBJ1-5, is GAGVSQSPSNKVTEKGKDVELRCDPISGHTALYWYRQSLGQGLEFLIYFQGNSAPDKSGLPSDRFSAERTGGSVSTLTIQRTQQEDSAVYLCASSKQGAAFSPQHFGDGTRLSIL.

In its sample, this clone was seen once. V and J are TRBV18 and TRBJ1-5; tentatively, D is TRBD1 (5 bases). CDR3 size: 13 residues. The ends were cut back, 5 bases at V and 5 bases at J, with 10 bases in the middle. The V gene's germline CDR1 is KGHSH and CDR2 LQKENI. This chain's CDR3 is CASSNQGYQPQHF. CDR3 nucleotides: TGTGCCAGCTCAAACCAGGGATATCAGCCCCAGCATTTT. The variable domain in full, completed from reference TRBV18 and TRBJ1-5, reads NAGVMQNPRHLVRRRGQEARLRCSPMKGHSHVYWYRQLPEEGLKFMVYLQKENIIDESGMPKERFSAEFPKEGPSILRIQQVVRGDSAAYFCASSNQGYQPQHFGDGTRLSIL.

The chain is built from TRBV5-1 and TRBJ1-1, with D maybe TRBD1 (5 bases). V dropped 0 bases and J dropped 4 bases, with 13 bases sitting between them. Germline V lookup: CDR1 SGHRS, CDR2 YFSETQ. The CDR3 extends over 15 amino acids. Here the CDR3 DNA reads TGCGCCAGCAGCTTGGCGGGGGTGGGGACCACTGAAGCTTTCTTT. Protein product: CASSLAGVGTTEAFF.

The J gene is TRBJ1-2, the V gene TRBV28; D uncertain. Germline V gives CDR1 MDHEN, CDR2 SYDVKM. This CDR3 comprises 11 residues. With 6 bases removed from V and 4 bases from J, the gap between germline ends came to 6 bases. DNA of the CDR3: TGTGCCAGCAGGTCCCTCTATGGCTACACCTTC. Translation: CASRSLYGYTF.

The chain combines TRBV5-1 with TRBJ2-3; D might be TRBD1 (6 bases). There are 17 residues in the CDR3. With 4 bases removed from V and 2 bases from J, the gap between germline ends came to 20 bases. Germline V CDR1 and CDR2: SGHRS, YFSETQ. The CDR3 is CASSPGPVGGDTDTQYF. The CDR3 DNA sequence: TGCGCCAGCAGCCCGGGACCTGTAGGGGGTGACACAGATACGCAGTATTTT.

This chain uses TRBV21-1 with TRBJ1-5; TRBD1 was called by the table and not checked on the DNA. TRBV21-1 is marked as a pseudogene. The CDR3 totals 18 residues. CDR3 region: CASSKAGLDRVGNQPQHF. The CDR3 coding sequence is TGTGCCAGCAGCAAGGCGGGCTTAGACAGGGTAGGCAATCAGCCCCAGCATTTT.

The J gene is TRBJ2-1, the V gene TRBV2; 8 bases match TRBD2. CDR1 and CDR2 (germline): SNHLY, FYNNEI. V shed 7 bases, J shed 5 bases, and the junction held 7 bases outside the gene matches. CDR3 length: 14 amino acids. CDR3 DNA sequence: TGTGCCAGCAACTTACTAGCGGAAAACAATGAGCAGTTCTTC. It yields the protein CASNLLAENNEQFF. The entire variable domain, with the rest obtained from reference TRBV2 and TRBJ2-1, is as follows: EPEVTQTPSHQVTQMGQEVILRCVPISNHLYFYWYRQILGQKVEFLVSFYNNEISEKSEIFDDQFSVERPDGSNFTLKIRSTKLEDSAMYFCASNLLAENNEQFFGPGTRLTVL.

V is TRBV18 and J is TRBJ1-1; D is possibly TRBD1 (6 bases). The CDR3 extends over 16 amino acids. Germline V gene data show CDR1 as KGHSH and CDR2 as LQKENI. V lost 3 bases and J lost 0, with 14 bases in between. CDR3 in amino acids: CASSPRGTGMNTEAFF. The CDR3 DNA reads TGTGCCAGCTCACCCCGGGGCACAGGGATGAACACTGAAGCTTTCTTT.